The 29 T cell receptor beta chains reported below all come from one sample, sequenced in a study of CD8 T cells in ankylosing spondylitis. In TCRdb, the 5' RACE reads were re-called with MiXCR into one record per CDR3 protein. The sample lists about 130,000 distinct CDR3 sequences, about an eighth occurring once. Sequenced sample: blood, either unsorted or a sorted T cell fraction (not recorded which). The receptors were sampled from a female donor with ankylosing spondylitis or in good health (not recorded which).

This clonotype has ten or more counts. The gene calls are TRBV25-1 and TRBJ1-2, with TRBD1 matching over 9 bases. The V and J ends lost 8 bases and 4 bases, in that order; junction bases with no gene match: 17. The CDR3 loop spans 17 amino acids. The V gene's germline CDR1 is MGHDK and CDR2 SYGVNS. This CDR3 is CASFRKALRTGVYGYTF. Written as DNA, the CDR3 is TGTGCCAGCTTCAGAAAGGCCCTGAGGACAGGGGTCTATGGCTACACCTTC.

This clonotype came up many times. The V and J genes are TRBV20-1 and TRBJ1-1; a possible D gene is TRBD1 (5 bases). Germline lookup yields CDR1 DFQATT and CDR2 SNEGSKA (reference sequence). CDR3 length: 13 amino acids. V dropped 2 bases and J dropped 3 bases, with 10 bases sitting between them. The CDR3 DNA follows: TGCAGTGCTAGACCAGGGTGGGACACTGAAGCTTTCTTT. This translates into CSARPGWDTEAFF.

This clonotype occurred many times. The CDR3 sequence: CASTLGQGPYNEQFF. CDR3 DNA: TGTGCCAGCACCTTGGGACAGGGACCCTACAATGAGCAGTTCTTC. The chain combines TRBV12-3 or TRBV12-4 with TRBJ2-1, with 9 bases fitting TRBD1. This CDR3 comprises 15 residues. The ends lost 7 bases at V and 2 bases at J; junction bases unmatched: 6.

This clonotype was picked up many times. The rearrangement uses TRBV9 and TRBJ1-5, with 7 bases that match TRBD1. Trimming took 3 bases from V and 4 from J; bases not matched to a gene: 1. Germline CDR1 is SGDLS and CDR2 is YYNGEE. The CDR3 consists of 13 residues. As DNA, the CDR3 is TGTGCCAGCAGCGGACAGGGTAATCAGCCCCAGCATTTT. Translated, it gives CASSGQGNQPQHF.

This clonotype showed up many times. This chain links TRBV6-4 with TRBJ2-3, with a tentative D call TRBD2 (5 bases). Germline V gene sequence: CDR1 MRHNA, CDR2 SNTAGT. There are 16 residues in the CDR3. Trimming left V 2 bases short and J 0 bases short, with 12 bases between. In nucleotides, the CDR3 is TGTGCCAGCAGTGACATCGCAGGACTTAGCACAGATACGCAGTATTTT. Translated, it gives CASSDIAGLSTDTQYF.

This clonotype was counted at least ten times. The CDR3 nucleotides are TGTGCCAGCTCCCTCCCGGGACAGGGCTATGGCTACACCTTC. Its translation is CASSLPGQGYGYTF. This sequence joins TRBV18 and TRBJ1-2; 9 bases line up with TRBD1. J lost 4 bases, V lost 6 bases, and 6 bases had no gene match. This CDR3 comprises 14 residues. Germline CDR1 and CDR2: KGHSH and LQKENI.

This clonotype was counted a single time. The chain couples TRBV7-8 to TRBJ2-7, with TRBD1 matching 8 bases. The CDR3 loop spans 14 amino acids. Losses at the gene ends were 5 bases for V and 5 bases for J; bases not matched to a gene: 8. The V gene's germline CDR1 is SGHVS and CDR2 FQNEAQ. In DNA, the CDR3 is TGTGCCAGCAGCGGGCACAGGGGGAGCAACGAGCAGTACTTC. This gives the protein CASSGHRGSNEQYF.

This clonotype was seen ten or more times. V gene TRBV5-1 combines with J gene TRBJ2-7, with D possibly TRBD2 on 5 matching bases. CDR1 and CDR2 from the germline V gene are SGHRS and YFSETQ. This CDR3 is 14 amino acids long. V was cut by 2 bases and J by 0 bases, with 9 bases left in between. The CDR3 loop is CASSFGRDSYEQYF. The CDR3 DNA is TGCGCCAGCAGCTTCGGCCGGGACTCCTACGAGCAGTACTTC.

This clonotype was seen repeatedly, ten times or more. The rearrangement joins TRBV6-5 to TRBJ1-5; no reliable D call. The V gene lost 0 bases and the J gene lost 4 bases, with 10 bases spanning the gap. Germline V gene sequence: CDR1 MNHEY, CDR2 SVGAGI. This CDR3 spans 15 amino acids. Here the CDR3 reads CASSYSGLSNQPQHF. The CDR3 bases are TGTGCCAGCAGTTACTCGGGGTTAAGTAATCAGCCCCAGCATTTT.

There are many counts of this clonotype. V is TRBV5-5 and J is TRBJ1-3; D unresolved. The CDR3 extends over 16 amino acids. V lost 0 bases and J 1 base, leaving 11 bases between the germline ends. Germline CDR1 and CDR2: SGHKS and YYEKEE (reference sequence). CDR3 sequence reads: CASSLVGRASGNTIYF. The CDR3 DNA reads TGTGCCAGCAGCTTGGTAGGCCGGGCATCTGGAAACACCATATATTTT.

At least ten counts were recorded for this clonotype. The chain links TRBV5-1 to TRBJ2-5, with D perhaps TRBD2 (5 bases). CDR3 size: 15 residues. Germline CDR1 SGHRS, CDR2 YFSETQ. V lost 0 bases to trimming and J lost 1 base, with 10 bases between them. The CDR3 loop is CASSLGASTQETQYF. CDR3 DNA: TGCGCCAGCAGCTTGGGGGCTAGCACCCAAGAGACCCAGTACTTC.

This clonotype was counted ten times or more. The rearrangement links TRBV20-1 to TRBJ2-1; 12 bases map to TRBD2. After removal of 4 bases from V and 6 bases from J, the junction contained 10 bases not matched to a gene. The CDR3 runs 16 residues. The germline gives CDR1 DFQATT, CDR2 SNEGSKA (reference sequence). This chain's CDR3 is CSATSQTSGRGNEQFF. CDR3 in DNA: TGCAGTGCTACCTCCCAGACTAGCGGGAGAGGCAATGAGCAGTTCTTC.

The V and J genes are TRBV18 and TRBJ1-5; D call uncertain. V lost 2 bases and J lost 0, with 5 bases in between. The V gene's germline CDR1 is KGHSH and CDR2 LQKENI. This CDR3 contains 14 residues. CDR3 sequence reads: CASSPANSNQPQHF. The CDR3 DNA is TGTGCCAGCTCACCAGCGAATAGCAATCAGCCCCAGCATTTT. The variable domain in full, with the rest retrieved from reference TRBV18 and TRBJ1-5, is NAGVMQNPRHLVRRRGQEARLRCSPMKGHSHVYWYRQLPEEGLKFMVYLQKENIIDESGMPKERFSAEFPKEGPSILRIQQVVRGDSAAYFCASSPANSNQPQHFGDGTRLSIL.

This clonotype was counted at least ten times. The chain combines TRBV20-1 with TRBJ2-1; 10 nucleotides line up with TRBD2. V lost 5 bases and J lost 1; bases outside the gene matches: 8. The CDR3 has 16 residues. CDR1 is DFQATT and CDR2 is SNEGSKA in the germline V gene (reference sequence). The CDR3 reads CSAAAGLAVSYNEQFF. Here the CDR3 DNA reads TGCAGTGCTGCCGCCGGACTAGCGGTTTCCTACAATGAGCAGTTCTTC.

The sample holds many counts of this clonotype. The chain combines TRBV5-6 with TRBJ1-3; D is uncertain. CDR3 length: 14 residues. Germline V gene lookup returns CDR1 SGHDT and CDR2 YYEEEE. V was pared by 0 bases and J by 7 bases, with 11 bases between. The CDR3 loop reads CASSLVEARNTIYF. CDR3 DNA: TGTGCCAGCAGCTTGGTTGAAGCGAGGAACACCATATATTTT.

This clonotype was recorded many times. The J gene is TRBJ2-5, the V gene TRBV15; the D is unclear. The CDR3 contains 15 residues. Trimming pared 3 bases from V and 3 bases from J, leaving 14 bases between. CDR1 and CDR2 (germline): LNHNV, YYDKDF (reference sequence). The CDR3 loop reads CATSSYRLVEETQYF. The CDR3 DNA sequence: TGTGCCACCAGCAGCTATCGTTTGGTTGAAGAGACCCAGTACTTC.

This clonotype was counted ten times or more. CDR3 sequence reads: CASSRQGGGFGTDTQYF. The CDR3 DNA reads as TGTGCCAGCAGCCGACAGGGGGGGGGGTTTGGCACAGATACGCAGTATTTT. The chain has TRBV7-8 and TRBJ2-3; 9 nucleotides match TRBD1. V lost 5 bases, J lost 1 base, and 10 bases stayed unmatched. This CDR3 spans 17 amino acids. Germline values: CDR1 SGHVS, CDR2 FQNEAQ.

This clonotype came up many times. CDR3 region: CASSPPGAHNEQFF. The CDR3 nucleotides read TGTGCCAGCAGTCCCCCGGGGGCGCACAATGAGCAGTTCTTC. J is TRBJ2-1 and V is TRBV6-1, with D perhaps assigned TRBD1 or TRBD2 (6 bases each). Germline V lookup: CDR1 MNHNS, CDR2 SASEGT. The CDR3 consists of 14 residues. Trimming cost V 5 bases and J 5 bases, with 13 bases left between them.

This clonotype has ten or more counts. The chain has TRBV25-1 and TRBJ2-7, with no clear D. CDR3 size: 16 residues. The germline V gene has CDR1 MGHDK and CDR2 SYGVNS. Trimming took off 7 bases at V and 6 bases at J, with 25 bases between the two ends. The CDR3 DNA sequence: TGTGCCAGCACCGGTAAGGATACCACAGTCTGGGGCGAGCAGTACTTC. Its translation: CASTGKDTTVWGEQYF.

Points on this clonotype: A much larger clone lies a single base off, so this may be a read error. CDR3: CPWSVGYNEQYF. As DNA, the CDR3 is TGTCCCTGGAGTGTAGGGTACAACGAGCAGTACTTC. The chain links TRBV30 to TRBJ2-7, with D uncertain. The CDR3 spans 12 residues. From germline, CDR1 is GTSNPN and CDR2 SVGIG (reference sequence).

This clonotype was seen ten or more times. The rearrangement joins TRBV10-3 to TRBJ2-5; a weak D match, TRBD2 (5 bases). V dropped 10 bases and J dropped 5 bases, with 20 bases sitting between them. This CDR3 comprises 14 residues. Germline V lookup: CDR1 ENHRY, CDR2 SYGVKD. DNA of the CDR3: TGTGCCACCAGCCCGGGCCCTAGGGAGGAGACCCAGTACTTC. Protein: CATSPGPREETQYF.

Many counts were recorded for this clonotype. This sequence joins TRBV5-1 and TRBJ2-2; 10 bases fit TRBD2. Germline lookup yields CDR1 SGHRS and CDR2 YFSETQ. The CDR3 is 15 residues long. The trim removed 5 bases at V and 7 bases at J, leaving 8 bases unmatched. The chain's CDR3 is CASRTGTSDGGELFF. Written as DNA, the CDR3 is TGCGCCAGCAGAACCGGGACTAGCGATGGCGGGGAGCTGTTTTTT.

Of note for this clonotype: A much larger clone sits a single nucleotide away, making a read error possible. The chain links TRBV10-2 to TRBJ2-1; perhaps TRBD1 as D (5 bases). Trimming pared 3 bases from V and 0 bases from J, leaving 12 bases between. This CDR3 spans 16 amino acids. Germline V gene sequence: CDR1 WSHSY, CDR2 SAAADI. The CDR3 reads CASSESRAISYNEQFF. The CDR3 coding sequence is TGCGCCAGCAGTGAATCCAGGGCGATCTCCTACAATGAGCAGTTCTTC.

The rearrangement joins TRBV5-1 to TRBJ2-1; D not resolved. V lost 0 bases and J 0 bases, leaving 7 bases between the germline ends. CDR3 size: 15 residues. Per germline, CDR1 SGHRS and CDR2 YFSETQ. The CDR3 region is CASSLDAYSYNEQFF. In DNA, the CDR3 is TGCGCCAGCAGCTTGGACGCATACTCCTACAATGAGCAGTTCTTC.

This clonotype has more than one count but fewer than ten. The chain recombines TRBV11-2 with TRBJ2-7; either TRBD1 or TRBD2 may supply D (7 bases each). There are 13 residues in the CDR3. Per germline, CDR1 SGHAT and CDR2 FQNNGV. Trimming took 8 bases from V and 3 from J, leaving 14 bases between them. The CDR3 loop reads CASRTGEGYEQYF. The CDR3 region has the DNA TGTGCCAGCCGAACAGGGGAGGGCTACGAGCAGTACTTC.

This clonotype was seen many times. This chain connects TRBV7-2 to TRBJ2-7; 7 bases match TRBD2. The CDR3 totals 12 residues. With 8 bases clipped from V and 1 base from J, the junction kept 2 bases outside the gene matches. Germline CDR1 is SGHTA and CDR2 is FQGNSA. The CDR3 nucleotides are TGTGCCAGCGGGAGGGAATCCTACGAGCAGTACTTC. It encodes CASGRESYEQYF.

This clonotype appeared many times. The chain recombines TRBV5-1 with TRBJ2-2; D is unresolved. The V end lost 0 bases, the J end lost 3 bases, and 12 bases lay between the germline ends. Germline loops: CDR1 SGHRS, CDR2 YFSETQ. The CDR3 is 16 residues long. CDR3 amino acids: CASSLAARSYTGELFF. The CDR3 DNA reads as TGCGCCAGCAGCTTGGCCGCCAGGTCCTACACCGGGGAGCTGTTTTTT.

In its sample, this clonotype was seen many times. V and J are TRBV10-1 and TRBJ1-1, with D possibly TRBD1 on 6 matching bases. Germline loops: CDR1 WNHNN, CDR2 SYGVQD (reference sequence). The CDR3 consists of 14 residues. With 7 bases removed from V and 1 base from J, the gap between germline ends came to 13 bases. CDR3 amino acids: CASKGDGQNTEAFF. The CDR3 nucleotides are TGCGCCAGCAAGGGGGACGGACAGAACACTGAAGCTTTCTTT.

Worth noting for this clonotype: A read error may be the cause here, since a much bigger clone is one base away. J is TRBJ1-2 and V is TRBV28, with TRBD1 as a possible D gene (5 bases). Trimming stripped 8 bases from V and 6 bases from J, with 13 bases between. The CDR3 is made up of 12 amino acids. Germline V CDR1 and CDR2: MDHEN, SYDVKM. The DNA of the CDR3 is TGTGCCAGCCGGGGGATAGTGGATGGCTACACCTTC. Amino acid sequence: CASRGIVDGYTF.